Included here is one T cell receptor (beta chain) sequence, with context. Isolated RNA was reverse transcribed in full, so expressed TCRB transcripts were sequenced. Measured with immunoSEQ multiplex PCR; TCRdb has only the in-frame clones, and not every one. The sample yields about 360,000 clones, around an eighth seen once. Germline CDR1 is SGHRS and CDR2 is YFSETQ. The CDR3 is 14 amino acids. The V end lost 7 bases, the J end lost 7 bases, and 17 bases lay between the germline ends. These data come from a study of beta chain features in type 1 diabetes. Whole-study context: No patient-donor differences in age, gender, total cells or subset yield.

The V call is TRBV5-1, the J call TRBJ2-2; a possible D gene is TRBD2 (6 bases). This TCR was sampled from a man between 18 and 35 years old in good health. Sequenced input: naive CD4+ T cells from blood. Here the CDR3 reads CASAQRAANGELFF. CDR3 in DNA: TGCGCCAGCGCCCAGCGGGCGGCTAACGGGGAGCTGTTTTTT.